The clone carrying this T cell receptor (beta chain) was seen a handful of times. Germline V lookup: CDR1 SGHVS, CDR2 FQNEAQ. The CDR3 has 18 amino acids. Trimming cost V 7 bases and J 5 bases; bases outside gene matches: 20. This sample was included in a study of T-cell memory formation after mild COVID-19. Each CDR3 protein is one row after TCRdb ran MiXCR on the 5' RACE reads. The sample shows tens of thousands of distinct CDR3 sequences, 7.3% of them seen only once. The sample was PBMCs or a T cell subset sorted from them (not recorded which). V usage is TRBV7-8 and J usage is TRBJ1-5; 7 bases agree with TRBD1. The clonotype was recovered from a man aged 18 to 29 who had mild COVID-19 (a few samples of this study predate the infection). Cell type and time point are not known. CDR3 in amino acids: CASTPGRGRNRGYQPQHF. In DNA, the CDR3 is TGTGCCAGCACCCCAGGTCGTGGCCGGAACAGGGGATATCAGCCCCAGCATTTT.